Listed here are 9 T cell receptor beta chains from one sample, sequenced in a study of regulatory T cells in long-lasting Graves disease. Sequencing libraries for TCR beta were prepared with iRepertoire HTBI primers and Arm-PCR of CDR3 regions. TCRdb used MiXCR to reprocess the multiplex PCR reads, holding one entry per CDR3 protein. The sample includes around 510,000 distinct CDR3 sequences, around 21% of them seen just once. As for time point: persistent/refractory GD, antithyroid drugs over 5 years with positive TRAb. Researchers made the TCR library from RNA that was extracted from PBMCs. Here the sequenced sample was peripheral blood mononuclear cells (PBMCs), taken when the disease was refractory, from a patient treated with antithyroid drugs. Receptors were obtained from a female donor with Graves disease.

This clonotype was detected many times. The CDR3 reads CSAQGLLAGGEGYNEQFF. The CDR3 DNA is TGCAGCGCCCAGGGTTTACTAGCGGGAGGAGAAGGTTACAATGAGCAGTTCTTC. The rearrangement links TRBV29-1 to TRBJ2-1; 12 nucleotides agree with TRBD2. The CDR3 has 18 residues. The germline V gene encodes CDR1 SQVTM and CDR2 ANQGSEA. The junction had 17 bases not matched to a gene; V was cut back by 7 bases and J by 4 bases.

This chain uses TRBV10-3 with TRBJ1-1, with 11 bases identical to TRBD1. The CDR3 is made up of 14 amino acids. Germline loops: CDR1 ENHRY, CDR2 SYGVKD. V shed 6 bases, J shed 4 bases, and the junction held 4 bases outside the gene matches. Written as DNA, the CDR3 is TGTGCCATCAGAACCGGGACAGGGGGCACTGAAGCTTTCTTT. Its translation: CAIRTGTGGTEAFF.

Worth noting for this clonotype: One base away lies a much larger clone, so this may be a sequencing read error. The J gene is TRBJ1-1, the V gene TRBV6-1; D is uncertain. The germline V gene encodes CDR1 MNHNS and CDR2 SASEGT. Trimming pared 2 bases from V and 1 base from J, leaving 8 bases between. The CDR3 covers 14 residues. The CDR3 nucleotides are TGTGCCAGCAGTGAAACCCCTAAGAACACTGAAGCTTTCTTT. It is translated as CASSETPKNTEAFF.

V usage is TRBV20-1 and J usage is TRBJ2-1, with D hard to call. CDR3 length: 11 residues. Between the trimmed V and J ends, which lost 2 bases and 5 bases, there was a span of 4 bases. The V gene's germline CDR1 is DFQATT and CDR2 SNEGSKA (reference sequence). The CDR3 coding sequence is TGCAGTGCTAGAAGCCACAATGAGCAGTTCTTC. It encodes CSARSHNEQFF.

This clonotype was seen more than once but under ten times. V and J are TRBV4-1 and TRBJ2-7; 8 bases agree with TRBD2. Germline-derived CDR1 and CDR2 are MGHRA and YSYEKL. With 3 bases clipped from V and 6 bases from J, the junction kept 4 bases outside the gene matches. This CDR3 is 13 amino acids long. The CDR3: CASSHATSGEQYF. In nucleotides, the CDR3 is TGCGCCAGCAGCCACGCTACTAGCGGCGAGCAGTACTTC.

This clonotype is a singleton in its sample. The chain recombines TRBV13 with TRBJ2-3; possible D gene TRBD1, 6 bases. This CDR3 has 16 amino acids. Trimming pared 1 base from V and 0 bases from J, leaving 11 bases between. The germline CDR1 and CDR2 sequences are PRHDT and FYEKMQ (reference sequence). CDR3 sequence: CASSLAAGDSTDTQYF. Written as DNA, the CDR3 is TGTGCCAGCAGCTTAGCTGCAGGGGATAGCACAGATACGCAGTATTTT. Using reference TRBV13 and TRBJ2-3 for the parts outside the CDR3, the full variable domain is AAGVIQSPRHLIKEKRETATLKCYPIPRHDTVYWYQQGPGQDPQFLISFYEKMQSDKGSIPDRFSAQQFSDYHSELNMSSLELGDSALYFCASSLAAGDSTDTQYFGPGTRLTVL.

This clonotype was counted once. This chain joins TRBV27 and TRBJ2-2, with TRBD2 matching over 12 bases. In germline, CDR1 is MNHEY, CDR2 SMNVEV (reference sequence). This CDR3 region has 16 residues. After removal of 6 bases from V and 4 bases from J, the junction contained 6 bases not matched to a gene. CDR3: CASSLGLAGITGELFF. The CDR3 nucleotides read TGTGCCAGCAGCCTAGGACTAGCGGGAATCACCGGGGAGCTGTTTTTT.

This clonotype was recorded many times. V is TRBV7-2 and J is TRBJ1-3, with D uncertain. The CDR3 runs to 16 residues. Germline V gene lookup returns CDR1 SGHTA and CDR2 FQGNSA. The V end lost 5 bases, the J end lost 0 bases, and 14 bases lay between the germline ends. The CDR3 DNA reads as TGTGCCAGCAGCCAACGTACGGCTCTCTCTGGAAACACCATATATTTT. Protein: CASSQRTALSGNTIYF. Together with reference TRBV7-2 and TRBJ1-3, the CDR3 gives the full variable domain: GAGVSQSPSNKVTEKGKDVELRCDPISGHTALYWYRQSLGQGLEFLIYFQGNSAPDKSGLPSDRFSAERTGGSVSTLTIQRTQQEDSAVYLCASSQRTALSGNTIYFGEGSWLTVV.

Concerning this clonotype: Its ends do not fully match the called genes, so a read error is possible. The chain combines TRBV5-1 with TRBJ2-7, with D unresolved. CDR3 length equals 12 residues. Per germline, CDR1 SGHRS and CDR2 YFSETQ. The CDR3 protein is CASSFQVSEQYF. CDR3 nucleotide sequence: TGTGCCAGCAGCTTCCAGGTCAGCGAGCAGTACTTC.